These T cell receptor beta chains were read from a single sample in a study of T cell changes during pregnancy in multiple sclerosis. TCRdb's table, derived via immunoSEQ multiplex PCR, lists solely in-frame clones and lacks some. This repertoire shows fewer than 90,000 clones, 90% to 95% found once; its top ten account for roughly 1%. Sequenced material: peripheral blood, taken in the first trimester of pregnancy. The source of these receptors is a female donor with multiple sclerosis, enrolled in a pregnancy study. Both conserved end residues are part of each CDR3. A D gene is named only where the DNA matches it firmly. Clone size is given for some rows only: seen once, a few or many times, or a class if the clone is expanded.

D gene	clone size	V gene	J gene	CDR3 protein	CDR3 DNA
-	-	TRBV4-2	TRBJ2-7	CASSQGGGSSYEQYF	TGTGCCAGCAGCCAAGGAGGCGGTAGCTCCTACGAGCAGTACTTC
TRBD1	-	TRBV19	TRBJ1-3	CASTPRGSGGIAGNTIYF	TGTGCCAGTACTCCTAGGGGCTCAGGGGGCATAGCTGGAAACACCATATATTTT
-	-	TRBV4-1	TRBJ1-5	CASSQNRVSIQPQHF	TGCGCCAGCAGCCAAAACAGGGTGTCCATTCAGCCCCAGCATTTT
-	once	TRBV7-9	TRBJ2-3	CASSPPTGHKGTDTQYF	TGTGCCAGCAGCCCTCCGACAGGCCATAAGGGCACAGATACGCAGTATTTT
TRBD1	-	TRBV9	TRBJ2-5	CASSVTPLTGGAETQYF	TGTGCCAGCAGCGTAACTCCCCTAACAGGGGGCGCAGAGACCCAGTACTTC
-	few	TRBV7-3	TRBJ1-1	CASSLGGSTEAFF	TGTGCCAGCAGCTTAGGAGGCAGCACTGAAGCTTTCTTT
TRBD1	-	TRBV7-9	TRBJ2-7	CASSLAGQAIPYEQYF	TGTGCCAGCAGCTTAGCAGGACAGGCTATCCCCTACGAGCAGTACTTC
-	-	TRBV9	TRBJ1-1	CASSVAPQGAEAFF	TGTGCCAGCAGCGTAGCCCCACAGGGAGCTGAAGCTTTCTTT
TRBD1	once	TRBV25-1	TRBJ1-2	CASSEGQGAPGYTF	TGTGCCAGCAGTGAAGGACAGGGGGCGCCTGGCTACACCTTC
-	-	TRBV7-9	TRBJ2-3	CASSAREDTQYF	TGTGCCAGCAGCGCCAGGGAAGATACGCAGTATTTT
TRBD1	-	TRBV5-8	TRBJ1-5	CASSPTGSMGSNQPQHF	TGTGCCAGCAGCCCGACAGGGTCAATGGGGAGCAATCAGCCCCAGCATTTT
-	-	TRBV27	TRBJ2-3	CASRTASTDTQYF	TGTGCCAGCAGGACAGCGAGCACAGATACGCAGTATTTT
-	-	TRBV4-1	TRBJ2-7	CASSQERGYEQYF	TGCGCCAGCAGCCAAGAAAGGGGCTACGAGCAGTACTTC
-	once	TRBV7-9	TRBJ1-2	CASSLGGQYGYTF	TGTGCCAGCAGCTTAGGTGGGCAGTATGGCTACACCTTC
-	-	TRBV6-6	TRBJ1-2	CASSYPGGGGHGYTF	TGTGCCAGCAGTTACCCGGGGGGGGGCGGCCATGGCTACACCTTC
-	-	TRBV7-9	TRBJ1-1	CASSLFWPNTEAFF	TGTGCCAGCAGCTTGTTCTGGCCAAACACTGAAGCTTTCTTT
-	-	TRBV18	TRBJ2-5	CASSPGQGKETQYF	TGTGCCAGCTCACCAGGGCAGGGAAAAGAGACCCAGTACTTC
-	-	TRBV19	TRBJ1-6	CASTREGFSYNSPLHF	TGTGCCAGTACTAGGGAGGGTTTCTCCTATAATTCACCCCTCCACTTT
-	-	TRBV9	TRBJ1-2	CASSVVQGSYGYTF	TGTGCCAGCAGCGTAGTTCAGGGATCGTATGGCTACACCTTC
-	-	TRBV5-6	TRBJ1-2	CASSLPDSYGYTF	TGTGCCAGCAGCTTGCCAGATTCCTATGGCTACACCTTC
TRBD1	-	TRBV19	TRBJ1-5	CASRSGTALAFKQPQHF	TGTGCCAGTAGGTCTGGGACAGCTCTGGCTTTTAAGCAGCCCCAGCATTTT
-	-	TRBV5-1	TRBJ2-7	CASSFSQGFSYEQYF	TGCGCCAGCAGCTTCTCACAGGGATTTTCCTACGAGCAGTACTTC
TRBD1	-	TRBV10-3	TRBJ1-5	CAIGDSGNQPQHF	TGTGCCATCGGGGACAGTGGCAATCAGCCCCAGCATTTT
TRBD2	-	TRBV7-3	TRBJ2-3	CASSPQLAGGTDTQYF	TGTGCCAGCAGCCCCCAACTAGCGGGAGGTACAGATACGCAGTATTTT
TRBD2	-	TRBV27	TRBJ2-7	CASSVLAGAYEQYF	TGTGCCAGCAGTGTACTAGCGGGGGCCTACGAGCAGTACTTC
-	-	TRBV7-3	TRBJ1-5	CASSLAGDQPQHF	TGTGCCAGCAGCTTAGCGGGGGATCAGCCCCAGCATTTT
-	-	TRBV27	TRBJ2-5	CASRNFRETQYF	TGTGCCAGCAGAAATTTCCGGGAGACCCAGTACTTC
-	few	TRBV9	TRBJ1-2	CASSYDTNYGYTF	TGTGCCAGCAGCTATGACACCAACTATGGCTACACCTTC